A few counts support the clone carrying this T cell receptor beta chain. This record belongs to a study of T cells in Graves' hyperthyroidism and ophthalmopathy. Regions amplified from RNA transcripts were the TCR beta CDR3 regions. In the first-round RT-PCR of the TCR CDR3, the HTBI primer set was used. TCRdb itself ran the multiplex PCR reads through MiXCR, one entry per CDR3 protein. The table has approximately 400,000 distinct CDR3 sequences, more than 20% seen once; the top ten hold about 70%. The V end was cut by 2 bases, the J end by 8 bases, with 11 bases between. The CDR3 contains 13 residues.

The sequenced sample consisted of blood. This rearrangement joins TRBV12-3 or TRBV12-4 to TRBJ2-3, with D possibly matching TRBD2 (6 bases). The sequence was obtained from a man in his fifties or sixties with Graves' hyperthyroidism. The CDR3 here is CASSLRRVATQYF. The CDR3 nucleotides are TGTGCCAGCAGTTTAAGGAGGGTTGCTACGCAGTATTTT.